This T cell receptor (beta chain) comes out of a study of cytomegalovirus exposure and HLA in healthy donors. General study findings and limits: Sequencing likely caused a cluster of highly shared sequence variants.

Regarding this clone: Its specificity is unknown.

PCR involved 60 Vbeta and 13 Jbeta primers. TCRdb keeps only in-frame clones here, not all; method: immunoSEQ multiplex PCR. The table shows some 200,000 clones, with approximately 80% occurring only once. This receptor was obtained from a woman between 45 and 60 years old in good health and CMV-seronegative. The material sequenced was PBMCs.

In nucleotides, the CDR3 is TGTGCCAGCAGTTTATCTAGCGGGAGGGCCGGCGAGCAGTACTTC. Amino acids: CASSLSSGRAGEQYF. The V gene is TRBV27, the J gene TRBJ2-7; TRBD2 aligns across 11 bases. V was clipped by 0 bases and J by 6 bases; unmatched bases: 4. This CDR3 region has 15 residues. Per the germline V gene, CDR1 is MNHEY and CDR2 is SMNVEV (reference sequence).